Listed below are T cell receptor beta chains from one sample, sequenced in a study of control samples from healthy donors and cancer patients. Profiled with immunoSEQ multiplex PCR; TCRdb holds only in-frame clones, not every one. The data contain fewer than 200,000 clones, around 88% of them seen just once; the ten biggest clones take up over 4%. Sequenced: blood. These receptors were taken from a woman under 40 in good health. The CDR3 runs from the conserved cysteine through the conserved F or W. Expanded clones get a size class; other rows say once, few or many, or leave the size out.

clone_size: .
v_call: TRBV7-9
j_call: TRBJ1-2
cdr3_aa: CASTATSGLNYGYTF

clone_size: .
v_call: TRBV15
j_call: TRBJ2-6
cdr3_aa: CATSRVIKSGANVLTF

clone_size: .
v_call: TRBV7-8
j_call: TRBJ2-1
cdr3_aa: CASSLSGRALNEQFF

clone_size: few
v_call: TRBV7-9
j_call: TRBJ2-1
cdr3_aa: CASSLARTGSYNEQFF

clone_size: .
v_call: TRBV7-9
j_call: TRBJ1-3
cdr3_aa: CASNEQGYSGNTIYF

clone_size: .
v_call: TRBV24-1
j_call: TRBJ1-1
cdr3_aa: CATSDLRRGEAFF

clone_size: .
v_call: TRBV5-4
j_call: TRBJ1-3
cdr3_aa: CASSLRSEGSGNTIYF

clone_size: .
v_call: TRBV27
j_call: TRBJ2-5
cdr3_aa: CASSSLGSQETQYF

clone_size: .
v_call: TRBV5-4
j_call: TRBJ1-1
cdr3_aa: CASSLVAGEEAFF

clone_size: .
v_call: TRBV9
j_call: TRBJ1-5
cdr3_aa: CASGEGGSNQPQHF

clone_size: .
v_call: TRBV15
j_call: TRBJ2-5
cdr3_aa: CATSGWTGVETQETQYF

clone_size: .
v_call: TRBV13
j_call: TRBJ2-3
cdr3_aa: CASSSTGVPYTQYF

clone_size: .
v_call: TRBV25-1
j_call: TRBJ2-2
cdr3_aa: CASSGRVYGELFF

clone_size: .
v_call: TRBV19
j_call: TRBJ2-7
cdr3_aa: CASSRYPQGAKTYEQYF

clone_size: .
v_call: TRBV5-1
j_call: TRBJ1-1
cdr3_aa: CASSRGDRATNTEAFF

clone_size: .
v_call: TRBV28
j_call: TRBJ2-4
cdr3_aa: CASSSGGQGAKNIQYF

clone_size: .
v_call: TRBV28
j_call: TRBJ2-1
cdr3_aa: CASSLGRTYNEQFF

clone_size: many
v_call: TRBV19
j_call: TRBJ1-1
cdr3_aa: CASSTRTGGFNTEAFF

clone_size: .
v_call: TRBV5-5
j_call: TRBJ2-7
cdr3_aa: CASSLDLARYEQYF

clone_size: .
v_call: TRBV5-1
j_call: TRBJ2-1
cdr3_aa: CASSSRASNYNEQFF

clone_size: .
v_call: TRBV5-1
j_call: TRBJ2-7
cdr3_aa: CASSLAFSGSTYEQYF

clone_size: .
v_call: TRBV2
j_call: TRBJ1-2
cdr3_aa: CASSVKVSGVGYTF

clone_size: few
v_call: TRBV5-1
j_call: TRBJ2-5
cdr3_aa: CASSSSAGPQETQYF

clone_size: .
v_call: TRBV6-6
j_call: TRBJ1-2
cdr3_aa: CASTSGSYGYTF

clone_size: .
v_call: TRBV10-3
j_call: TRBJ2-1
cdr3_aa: CAISEAGRGKYEQFF

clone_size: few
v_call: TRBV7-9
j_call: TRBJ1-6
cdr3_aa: CASSLWSGTGSSPLHF

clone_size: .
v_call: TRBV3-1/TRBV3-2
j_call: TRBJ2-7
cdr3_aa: CASSQMPGQGFEQYF

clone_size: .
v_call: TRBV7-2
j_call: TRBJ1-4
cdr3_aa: CASSPRGKVEKLFF

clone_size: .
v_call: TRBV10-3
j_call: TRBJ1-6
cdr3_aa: CASRAISMAPLHF

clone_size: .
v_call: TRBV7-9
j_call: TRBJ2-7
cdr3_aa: CASSFVQGYRDEQYF

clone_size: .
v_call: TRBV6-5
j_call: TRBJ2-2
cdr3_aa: CASSQTTGYGELFF

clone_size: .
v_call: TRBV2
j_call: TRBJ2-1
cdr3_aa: CASSPTTSPEQFF

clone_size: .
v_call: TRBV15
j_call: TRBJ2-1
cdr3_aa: CATSRAPRETYNEQFF

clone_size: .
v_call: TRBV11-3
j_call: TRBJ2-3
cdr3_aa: CASSLPPGGRGVSTDTQYF

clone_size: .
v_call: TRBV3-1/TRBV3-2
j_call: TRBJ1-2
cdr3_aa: CASSQRDREGGYTF

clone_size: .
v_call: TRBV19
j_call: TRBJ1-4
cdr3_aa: CASSISSGIEKLFF

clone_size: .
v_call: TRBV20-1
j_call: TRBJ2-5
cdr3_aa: CSASRTSVKTQYF

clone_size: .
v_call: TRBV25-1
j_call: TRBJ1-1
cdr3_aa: CASSEYEGAVENTEAFF

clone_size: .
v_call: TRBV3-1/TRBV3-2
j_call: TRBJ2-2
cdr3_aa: CASSQVAGENTGELFF

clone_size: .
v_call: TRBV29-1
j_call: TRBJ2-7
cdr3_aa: CSVEEAYEQYF

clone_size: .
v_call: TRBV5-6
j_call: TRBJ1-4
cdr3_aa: CASSLLRGNEKLFF

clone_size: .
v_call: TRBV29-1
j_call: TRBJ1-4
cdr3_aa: CSALGWSQTATNEKLFF

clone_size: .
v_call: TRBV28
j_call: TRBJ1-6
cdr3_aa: CASSKKTGANSPLHF

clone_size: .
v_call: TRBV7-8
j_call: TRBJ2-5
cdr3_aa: CASSFSGGKQETQYF

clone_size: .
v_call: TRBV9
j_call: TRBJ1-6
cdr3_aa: CASSADRADSPLHF

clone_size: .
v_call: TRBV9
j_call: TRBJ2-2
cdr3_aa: CASSVGTGANTGELFF

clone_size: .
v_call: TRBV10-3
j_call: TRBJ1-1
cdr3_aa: CAISESGGQGMTEAFF

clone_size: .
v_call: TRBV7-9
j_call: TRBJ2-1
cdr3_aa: CASSHGQIYNEQFF

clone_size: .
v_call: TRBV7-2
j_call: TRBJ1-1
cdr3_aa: CASGEGGTLGAFF

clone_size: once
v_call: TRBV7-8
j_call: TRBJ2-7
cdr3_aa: CASSLARGGYEQYF

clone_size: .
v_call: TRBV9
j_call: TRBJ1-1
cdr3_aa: CASSVQEGTEAFF

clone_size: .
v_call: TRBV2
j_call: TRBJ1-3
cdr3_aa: CARAKASGNTIYF

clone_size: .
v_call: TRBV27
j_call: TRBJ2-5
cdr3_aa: CASGSGGAGQETQYF